This T cell receptor beta chain was profiled in a study of blood T cell repertoires in COVID-19. This table comes from immunoSEQ multiplex PCR, and its TCRdb copy is limited to in-frame clones, with some not included. The sample lists under 250,000 clones; almost 85% were seen once. This CDR3 region has 15 residues. The germline V gene has CDR1 SGHTA and CDR2 FQGNSA. With V trimmed by 5 bases and J by 2 bases, 3 bases remained unmatched. The receptor comes from a woman between 50 and 59 years old with acute COVID-19. Sequencing input: PBMCs or T cells enriched from blood (not recorded which). V usage is TRBV7-2 and J usage is TRBJ2-1; TRBD2 matches at 10 bases. CDR3 coding DNA: TGTGCCAGCAGCCTCAGCGGGGGGGCCTACAATGAGCAGTTCTTC. As protein: CASSLSGGAYNEQFF.